This T cell receptor beta chain comes out of a study of blood T cell repertoires in COVID-19. Trimming took off 0 bases at V and 4 bases at J, with 10 bases between the two ends. The CDR3 sequence is 14 residues long. Germline V gene data show CDR1 as SGHDT and CDR2 as YYEEEE. Sequencing used immunoSEQ multiplex PCR; TCRdb keeps in-frame clones, though not all of them. The sample includes 55,000 to 90,000 clones, about 85% seen only once; the top ten take 3% to 5%. The receptor's source is a man between 70 and 80 years old with active COVID-19. Sequencing was carried out using peripheral blood. The rearrangement joins TRBV5-6 to TRBJ1-2, with unresolved D. CDR3 in amino acids: CASSLAGAVYGYTF. CDR3 coding DNA: TGTGCCAGCAGCTTGGCCGGTGCCGTCTATGGCTACACCTTC.